This TCR beta chain was sequenced in a study of monozygotic twins with inflammatory bowel disease. With regard to this clonotype: Antigen specificity is unknown.

Blood, roughly 2.6 ml, was drawn per donor. The study's findings and limits: Healthy co-twins, by inverse Simpson, had higher TCRbeta diversity than their siblings with IBD. Distinguishing T cell subtypes was not possible.

UMIs incorporating a 6-nucleotide sample barcode were appended by means of template switching. Each CDR3 protein gets one entry in TCRdb, which reprocessed the 5' RACE reads and gives no DNA. In total, the table holds roughly 170,000 distinct CDR3 sequences. Sequenced material: blood. This sequence was found in a human donor with ulcerative colitis or Crohn's disease, or a healthy co-twin of an affected twin (not recorded which).

The CDR3 sequence: CRISGGASYNEQFF. The genes are TRBV20-1 and TRBJ2-1; TCRdb's assignment of TRBD2 cannot be checked, as there is no DNA. The germline V gene encodes CDR1 DFQATT and CDR2 SNEGSKA (reference sequence). The CDR3 totals 14 residues.